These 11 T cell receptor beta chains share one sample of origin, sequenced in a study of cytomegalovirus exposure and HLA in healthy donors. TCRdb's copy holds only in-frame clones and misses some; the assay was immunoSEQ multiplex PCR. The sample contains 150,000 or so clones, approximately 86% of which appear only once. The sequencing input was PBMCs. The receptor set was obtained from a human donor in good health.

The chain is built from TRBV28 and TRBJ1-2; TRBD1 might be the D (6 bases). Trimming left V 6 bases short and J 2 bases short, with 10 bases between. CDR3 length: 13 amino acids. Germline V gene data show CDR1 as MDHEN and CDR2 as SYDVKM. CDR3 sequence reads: CASRNTGNYGYTF. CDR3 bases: TGTGCCAGCAGAAATACAGGGAACTATGGCTACACCTTC.

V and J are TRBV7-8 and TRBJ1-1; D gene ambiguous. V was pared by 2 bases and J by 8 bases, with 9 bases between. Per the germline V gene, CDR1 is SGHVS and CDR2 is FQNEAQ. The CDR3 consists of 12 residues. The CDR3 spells CASSLPFTEAFF. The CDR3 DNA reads TGTGCCAGCAGCTTACCTTTTACAGAAGCTTTCTTT. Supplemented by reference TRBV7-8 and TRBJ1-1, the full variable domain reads GAGVSQSPRYKVAKRGQDVALRCDPISGHVSLFWYQQALGQGPEFLTYFQNEAQLDKSGLPSDRFFAERPEGSVSTLKIQRTQQEDSAVYLCASSLPFTEAFFGQGTRLTVV.

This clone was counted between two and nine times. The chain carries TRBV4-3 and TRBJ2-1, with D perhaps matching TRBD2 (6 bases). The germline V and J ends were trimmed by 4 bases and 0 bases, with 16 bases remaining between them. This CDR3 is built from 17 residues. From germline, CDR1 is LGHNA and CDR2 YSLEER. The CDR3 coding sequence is TGCGCCAGCAGCCCCGTGGGACTCCGAGACTCCTACAATGAGCAGTTCTTC. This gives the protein CASSPVGLRDSYNEQFF.

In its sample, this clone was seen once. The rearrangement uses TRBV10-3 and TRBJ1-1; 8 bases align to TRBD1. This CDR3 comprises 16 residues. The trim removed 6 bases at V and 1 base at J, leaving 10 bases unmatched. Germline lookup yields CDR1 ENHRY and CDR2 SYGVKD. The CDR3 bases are TGTGCCATCAGCCAAAAGGGACAGGAGAGGAACACTGAAGCTTTCTTT. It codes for CAISQKGQERNTEAFF.

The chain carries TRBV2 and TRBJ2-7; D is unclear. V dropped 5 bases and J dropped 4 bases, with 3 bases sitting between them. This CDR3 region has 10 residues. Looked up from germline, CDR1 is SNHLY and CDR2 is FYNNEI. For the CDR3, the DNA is TGTGCCAGCAGTCCATACGAGCAGTACTTC. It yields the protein CASSPYEQYF.

The CDR3 loop is CASTPRTGQETQYF. DNA for the CDR3: TGTGCCAGCACCCCCCGGACAGGGCAAGAGACCCAGTACTTC. The chain joins TRBV2 to TRBJ2-5, with TRBD1 matching over 8 bases. CDR3 length equals 14 residues. CDR1 SNHLY and CDR2 FYNNEI come from the germline V gene. V lost 7 bases to trimming and J lost 2 bases; unmatched junction nucleotides: 6. Full variable domain (remainder filled in from reference TRBV2 and TRBJ2-5): EPEVTQTPSHQVTQMGQEVILRCVPISNHLYFYWYRQILGQKVEFLVSFYNNEISEKSEIFDDQFSVERPDGSNFTLKIRSTKLEDSAMYFCASTPRTGQETQYFGPGTRLLVL.

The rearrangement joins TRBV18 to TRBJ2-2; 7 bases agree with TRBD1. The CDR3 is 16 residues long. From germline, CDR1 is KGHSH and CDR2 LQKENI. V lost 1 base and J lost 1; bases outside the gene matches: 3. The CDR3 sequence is CASSPQRQGNTGELFF. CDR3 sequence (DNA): TGTGCCAGCTCACCACAGAGACAGGGGAACACCGGGGAGCTGTTTTTT.

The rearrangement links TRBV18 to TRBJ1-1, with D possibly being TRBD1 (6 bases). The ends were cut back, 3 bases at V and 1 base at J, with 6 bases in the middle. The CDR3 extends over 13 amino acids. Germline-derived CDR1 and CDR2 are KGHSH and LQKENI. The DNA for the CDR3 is TGTGCCAGCTCACCGACAGGGAACACTGAAGCTTTCTTT. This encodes CASSPTGNTEAFF.

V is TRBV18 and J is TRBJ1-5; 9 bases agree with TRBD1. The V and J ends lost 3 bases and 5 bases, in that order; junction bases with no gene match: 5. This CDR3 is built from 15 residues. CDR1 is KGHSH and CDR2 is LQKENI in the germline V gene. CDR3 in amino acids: CASSPGTGSDQPQHF. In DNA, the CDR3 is TGTGCCAGCTCACCGGGGACAGGGTCTGATCAGCCCCAGCATTTT.

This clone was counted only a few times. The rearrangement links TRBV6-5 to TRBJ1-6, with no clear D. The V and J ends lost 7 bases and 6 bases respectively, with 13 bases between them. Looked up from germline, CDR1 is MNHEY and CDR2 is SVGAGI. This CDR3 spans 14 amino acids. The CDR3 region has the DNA TGTGCCAGCACCCTAGGAGGGTTTAATTCACCCCTCCACTTT. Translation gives CASTLGGFNSPLHF.

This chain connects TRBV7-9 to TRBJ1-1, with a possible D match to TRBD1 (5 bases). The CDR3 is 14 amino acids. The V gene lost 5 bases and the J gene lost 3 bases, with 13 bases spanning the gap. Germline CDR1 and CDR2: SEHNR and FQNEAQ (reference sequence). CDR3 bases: TGTGCCAGCAGCCACGGAGGGACCGACACTGAAGCTTTCTTT. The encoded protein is CASSHGGTDTEAFF.